This T cell receptor beta chain was sequenced for a study of blood T cell repertoires in COVID-19. Study as a whole: Specimens from acute and convalescent COVID-19 originated in the United States, Italy and Spain.

Seattle-derived patients entered the study during active infection and were followed longitudinally. As processed by the authors: Amplification of reference gene primers provided the estimated nucleated cell counts. This table comes from immunoSEQ multiplex PCR, and its TCRdb copy is limited to in-frame clones, with some not included. The V and J calls and clone size are taken from that table; D and trimming were inferred from the DNA. Of around 200,000 clones listed, approximately 88% are singletons. The germline V and J ends were trimmed by 7 bases and 4 bases, with 7 bases remaining between them. The CDR3 totals 11 residues. CDR1 and CDR2 (germline): MNHEY, SMNVEV (reference sequence). This clone came up once.

The sequence derives from a middle-aged woman with COVID-19, enrolled during active disease. The genes are TRBV27 and TRBJ1-2; possibly TRBD1 for D (6 bases). Input material: peripheral blood. The CDR3, as DNA: TGTGCCAGCAACAGGGTCTATGGCTACACCTTC. It encodes CASNRVYGYTF.